This T cell receptor beta chain was sequenced for a study of CD8+ T cells in alopecia areata. Germline assignment: CDR1 SQVTM and CDR2 ANQGSEA. Trimming removed 3 bases from V and 7 bases from J; junction bases left unmatched: 8. The CDR3 is 14 amino acids. A word on this clone: Antigen unknown.

Sample treatment: oral pan-JAK inhibitor, 5-10 mg twice daily. Whole-study findings and limits: In scalp and blood during tofacitinib, many expanded lesional clones persisted. Administration of tofacitinib significantly diminished scalp clonality and expanded CD8+ clones within the top 100.

Sequencing used cDNA as its template, made by extracting RNA and reverse transcribing it. Clones were read by immunoSEQ multiplex PCR, and TCRdb kept only the in-frame ones, dropping some. Among more than 95,000 clones listed, 58% were seen once. This chain joins TRBV29-1 and TRBJ2-3, with 9 bases that match TRBD1. This specimen was CD8+ T cells sorted from blood, taken at week 4, from a patient treated with tofacitinib. The sequence was collected from a human donor with alopecia areata. CDR3 nucleotides: TGCAGCGTTGACGGGACAGGGAATGGGAATACGCAGTATTTT. This encodes CSVDGTGNGNTQYF.